A few counts support the clone carrying this T cell receptor (beta chain). V dropped 4 bases and J dropped 2 bases, with 11 bases sitting between them. CDR1 SQVTM and CDR2 ANQGSEA come from the germline V gene. This CDR3 comprises 13 residues. CD25-based Treg depletion was applied to purified naive CD4+ T cells. TCRdb ran MiXCR on the 5' RACE reads and lists one entry per CDR3 protein. Of over 25,000 distinct CDR3 sequences listed, approximately 27% are singletons. The TCR was taken from a female donor with breast cancer. The sequencing sample was made of naive CD4+ T cells sorted from a lymph node. The subset: naive CD4+ T cells, CD4+CD45RA+CD25-. V and J are TRBV29-1 and TRBJ2-5; tentative D call: TRBD2 (6 bases). The CDR3 nucleotides are TGCAGCGTTGCACTCGGGACTCAAGAGACCCAGTACTTC. This codes for CSVALGTQETQYF.